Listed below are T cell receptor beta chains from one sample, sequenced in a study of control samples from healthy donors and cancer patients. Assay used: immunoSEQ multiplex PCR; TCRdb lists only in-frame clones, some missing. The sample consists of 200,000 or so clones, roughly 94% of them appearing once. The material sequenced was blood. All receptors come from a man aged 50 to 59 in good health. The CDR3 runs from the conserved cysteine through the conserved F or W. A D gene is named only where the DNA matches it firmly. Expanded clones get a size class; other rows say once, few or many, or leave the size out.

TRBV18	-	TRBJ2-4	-	TGTGCCAGCTCACCGGGACGTGAAAACATTCAGTACTTC	CASSPGRENIQYF
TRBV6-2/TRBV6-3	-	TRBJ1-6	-	TGTGCCAGCAGTTACGGGGGACTTAATTCACCCCTCCACTTT	CASSYGGLNSPLHF
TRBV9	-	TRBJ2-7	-	TGTGCCAGCAGCGTACGTGGCGGCGAGCAGTACTTC	CASSVRGGEQYF
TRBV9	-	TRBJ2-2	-	TGTGCCAGCAGCCGGGGTGCCGACACCGGGGAGCTGTTTTTT	CASSRGADTGELFF
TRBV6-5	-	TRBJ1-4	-	TGTGCCACCAGGAGGGCAACTAATGAAAAACTGTTTTTT	CATRRATNEKLFF
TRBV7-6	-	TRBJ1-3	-	TGTGCCAGCAGGTCAGACTCTGGAAACACCATATATTTT	CASRSDSGNTIYF
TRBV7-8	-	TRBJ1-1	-	TGTGCCAGCGTCGGAAGAGTCGCTGAAGCTTTCTTT	CASVGRVAEAFF
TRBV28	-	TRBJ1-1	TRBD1	TGTGCCAGCAGTCACCTGATAGGACAGGGCACTGAAGCTTTCTTT	CASSHLIGQGTEAFF
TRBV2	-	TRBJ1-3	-	TGTGCCAGCAGTGGGGGGGTCTCTGGAAACACCATATATTTT	CASSGGVSGNTIYF
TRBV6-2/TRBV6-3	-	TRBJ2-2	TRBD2	TGTGCCAGCAGTCCGGGACTAGCCCGTTCTTCCAGGGAGCTGTTTTTT	CASSPGLARSSRELFF
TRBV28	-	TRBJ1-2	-	TGTGCCAGCAGTTTGAACGGCGCGCCCATGGAGGGTGGCTACACCTTC	CASSLNGAPMEGGYTF
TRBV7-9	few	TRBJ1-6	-	TGTGCCAGCAGCTTATCCGAACGTGGATCGCCCCTCCACTTT	CASSLSERGSPLHF
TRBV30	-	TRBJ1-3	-	TGTGCCTGGAGTGACCGAAGCGTCATAGGAGGAAACACCATATATTTT	CAWSDRSVIGGNTIYF
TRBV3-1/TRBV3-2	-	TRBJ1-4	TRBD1	TGTGCCAGCAGTCCGCCGGGACAGGAGAATGAAAAACTGTTTTTT	CASSPPGQENEKLFF
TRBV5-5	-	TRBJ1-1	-	TGTGCCAGCAGCTTGGCCGGAACACAGAACACTGAAGCTTTCTTT	CASSLAGTQNTEAFF
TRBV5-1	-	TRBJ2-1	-	TGCGCCAGCAGCCTCACTCTGAGCTCCTACAATGAGCAGTTCTTC	CASSLTLSSYNEQFF
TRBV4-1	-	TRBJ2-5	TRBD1	TGCGCCAGCAGCCAAGGACAGGGGGAGTGGGAGACCCAGTACTTC	CASSQGQGEWETQYF
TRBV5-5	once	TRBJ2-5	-	TGTGCCAGCAGCTCAGTCGGGGTCGAGACCCAGTACTTC	CASSSVGVETQYF
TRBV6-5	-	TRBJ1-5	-	TGTGCCAGCAGCCTAAGTGGAAATCAGCCCCAGCATTTT	CASSLSGNQPQHF
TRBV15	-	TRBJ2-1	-	TGTGCCACCAGCAGAGACGGGGAGCAGTTCTTC	CATSRDGEQFF
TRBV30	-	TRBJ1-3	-	TGTGCCTGGACGCCCTCTGGAAACACCATATATTTT	CAWTPSGNTIYF
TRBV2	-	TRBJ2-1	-	TGTGCCACCAGGAAGGCGTCGCAGGGCAATGAGCAGTTCTTC	CATRKASQGNEQFF
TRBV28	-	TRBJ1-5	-	TGTGCCAGCAGTTTAGGGGCTGGCGTCAATCAGCCCCAGCATTTT	CASSLGAGVNQPQHF
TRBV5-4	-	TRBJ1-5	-	TGTGCCAGCAGCTTGGACCAGGGGAATCAGCCCCAGCATTTT	CASSLDQGNQPQHF
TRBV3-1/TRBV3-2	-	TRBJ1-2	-	TGTGCCAGCAGCCAAGCGGGGGCGCATACCTTC	CASSQAGAHTF
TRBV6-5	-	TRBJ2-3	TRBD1	TGTGCCAGCAGTTCCACCGACAGGGGGACAGATACGCAGTATTTT	CASSSTDRGTDTQYF
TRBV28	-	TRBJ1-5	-	TGTGCCAGCAGTTTTCTTTTCCGGGACGGACTGTACAATCAGCCCCAGCATTTT	CASSFLFRDGLYNQPQHF
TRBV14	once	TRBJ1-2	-	TGTGCCAGCAGCCAGGGTGGATACTATGGCTACACCTTC	CASSQGGYYGYTF
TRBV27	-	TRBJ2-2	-	TGTGCCAGCAGTTTGGACAGATACACCGGGGAGCTGTTTTTT	CASSLDRYTGELFF
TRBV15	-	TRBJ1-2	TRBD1	TGTGCCACCAGTCATACAGGGGAAGGATATGGCTACACCTTC	CATSHTGEGYGYTF
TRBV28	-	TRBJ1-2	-	TGTGCCAGCAGCGACGTGGCAGACTATGGCTACACCTTC	CASSDVADYGYTF
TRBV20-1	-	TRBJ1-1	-	TGCAGTGCTAGGGGCCTCACTGAAGCTTTCTTT	CSARGLTEAFF
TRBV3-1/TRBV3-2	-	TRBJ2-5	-	TGTGCCAGCAGCCGGGAAAACAGGAGGAGAGAGACCCAGTACTTC	CASSRENRRRETQYF
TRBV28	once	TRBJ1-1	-	TGTGCCAGCAGTTTGGGGGGGAAAAACACTGAAGCTTTCTTT	CASSLGGKNTEAFF
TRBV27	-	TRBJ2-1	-	TGTGCCAGCAGTTTCAGAGGGTATGAGCAGTTCTTC	CASSFRGYEQFF
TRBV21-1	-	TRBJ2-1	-	TGTGCCAGCAGCAGCAGACAAACCTACAATGAGCAGTTCTTC	CASSSRQTYNEQFF
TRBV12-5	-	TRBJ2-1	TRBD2	TGTGCTAGTGGTTTAGGCGGGAGCTACAATGAGCAGTTCTTC	CASGLGGSYNEQFF
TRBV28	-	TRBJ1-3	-	TGTGCCAGCAGTCGGGGTCCCGGAAACACCATATATTTT	CASSRGPGNTIYF
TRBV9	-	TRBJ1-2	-	TGTGCCAGCAGACGGTCGGGCGAGGGCGGCTACACCTTC	CASRRSGEGGYTF
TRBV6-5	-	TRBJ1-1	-	TGTGCCAGCAGTTACTCGAAGGGGAAGAACACTGAAGCTTTCTTT	CASSYSKGKNTEAFF
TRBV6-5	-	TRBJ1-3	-	TGTGCCAGCAGTTCTCCAGGGCTCGGAAACACCATATATTTT	CASSSPGLGNTIYF
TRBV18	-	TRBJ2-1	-	TGTGCCAGCTCACCGTCATCCTGGGCGGAGCAGTTCTTC	CASSPSSWAEQFF
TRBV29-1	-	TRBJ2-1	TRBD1	TGCAGCGTCATCTTGCCCGGGACAGGGGGCAATGAGCAGTTCTTC	CSVILPGTGGNEQFF
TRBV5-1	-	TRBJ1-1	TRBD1	TGCGCCAGCAGCTTCGGAGACAGGGGATACATGAACACTGAAGCTTTCTTT	CASSFGDRGYMNTEAFF
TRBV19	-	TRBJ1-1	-	TGTGCCAGTAGTTTATACCCCCGAGACGTCTCCGAAGCTTTCTTT	CASSLYPRDVSEAFF
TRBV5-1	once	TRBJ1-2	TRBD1	TGCGCCAGCAGCTCCCAGGGGGTAATAGGTGGCTACACCTTC	CASSSQGVIGGYTF
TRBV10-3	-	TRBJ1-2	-	TGTGCCATCAGTCCCCGAGTCGGCGATGGCTACACCTTC	CAISPRVGDGYTF
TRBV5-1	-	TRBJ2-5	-	TGCGCCAGCAGCTGGCAAGAGACCCAGTACTTC	CASSWQETQYF
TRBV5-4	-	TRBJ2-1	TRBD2	TGTGCCAGCAGCTTGTATGAGCGGGGGGGCGAAAGTGAGCAGTTCTTC	CASSLYERGGESEQFF
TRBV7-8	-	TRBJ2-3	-	TGTGCCAGCAGCTTCGCCGGGAAAGATACGCAGTATTTT	CASSFAGKDTQYF
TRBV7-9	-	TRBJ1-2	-	TGTGCCAGCAGCCCTCGGGGGGGCTATGGCTACACCTTC	CASSPRGGYGYTF
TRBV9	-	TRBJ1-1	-	TGTGCCAGCAGCGTAGTCTCGGGCACTGAAGCTTTCTTT	CASSVVSGTEAFF